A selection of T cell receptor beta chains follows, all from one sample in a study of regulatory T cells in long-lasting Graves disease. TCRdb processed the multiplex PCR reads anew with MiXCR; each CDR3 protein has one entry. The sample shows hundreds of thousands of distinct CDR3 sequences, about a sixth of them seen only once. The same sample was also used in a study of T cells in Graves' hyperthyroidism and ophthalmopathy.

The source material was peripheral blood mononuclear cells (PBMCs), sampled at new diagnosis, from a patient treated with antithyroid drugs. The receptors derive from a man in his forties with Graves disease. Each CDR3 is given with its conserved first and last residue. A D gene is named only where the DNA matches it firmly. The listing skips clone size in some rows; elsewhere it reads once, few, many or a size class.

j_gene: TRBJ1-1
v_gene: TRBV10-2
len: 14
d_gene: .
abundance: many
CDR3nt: TGCGCCAGCAGTGAGTCCTGGAAGAACACTGAAGCTTTCTTT
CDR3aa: CASSESWKNTEAFF

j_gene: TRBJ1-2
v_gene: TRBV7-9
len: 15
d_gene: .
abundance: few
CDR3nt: TGTGCCAGCAGCTTAGGGGACGGGAATAACTATGGCTACACCTTC
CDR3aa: CASSLGDGNNYGYTF

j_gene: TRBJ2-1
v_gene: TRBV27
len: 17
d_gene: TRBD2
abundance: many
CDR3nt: TGTGCCAGCAGTCTCACCCGGGTAGCGGGGTGGTACAATGAGCAGTTCTTC
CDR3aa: CASSLTRVAGWYNEQFF

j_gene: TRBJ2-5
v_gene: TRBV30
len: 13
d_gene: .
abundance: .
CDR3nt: TGTGCCTGGGGGCGGGGCCTCCAAGAGACCCAGTACTTC
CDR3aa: CAWGRGLQETQYF

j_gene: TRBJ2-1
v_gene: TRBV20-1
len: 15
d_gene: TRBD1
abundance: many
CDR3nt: TGCAGTGCCCGGGGTCCGGGACAGGGGATGAGTGAGCAGTTCTTC
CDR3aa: CSARGPGQGMSEQFF

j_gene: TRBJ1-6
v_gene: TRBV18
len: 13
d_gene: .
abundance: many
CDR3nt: TGTGCCAGCTCAAGGGGGACTAATTCACCCCTCCACTTT
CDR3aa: CASSRGTNSPLHF

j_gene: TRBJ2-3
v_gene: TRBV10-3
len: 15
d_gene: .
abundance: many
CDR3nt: TGTGCCATCAGTACAACTAATACACGGACAGATACGCAGTATTTT
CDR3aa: CAISTTNTRTDTQYF

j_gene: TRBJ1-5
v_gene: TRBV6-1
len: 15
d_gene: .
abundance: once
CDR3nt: TGTGCCAGCAGATTTAACAGGGATAGCAATCAGCCCCAGCATTTT
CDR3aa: CASRFNRDSNQPQHF

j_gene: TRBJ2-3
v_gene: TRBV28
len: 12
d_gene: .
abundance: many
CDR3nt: TGTGCCAGCACCAACAGCGCAGATACGCAGTATTTT
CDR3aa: CASTNSADTQYF

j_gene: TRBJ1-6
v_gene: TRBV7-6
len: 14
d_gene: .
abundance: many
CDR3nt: TGTGCCAGCAGCCTCCGGCCTGGGTGGTCACCCCTCCACTTT
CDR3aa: CASSLRPGWSPLHF

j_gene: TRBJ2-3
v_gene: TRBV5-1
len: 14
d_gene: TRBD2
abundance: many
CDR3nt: TGTGCCAGCAGCTTAGGACTAGCGGCAGATACGCAGTATTTT
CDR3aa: CASSLGLAADTQYF

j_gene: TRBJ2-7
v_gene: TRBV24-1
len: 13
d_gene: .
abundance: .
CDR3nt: TGTGCCACCAGTGATTTCAGGGAAAGCGAGCAGTACTTC
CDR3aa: CATSDFRESEQYF

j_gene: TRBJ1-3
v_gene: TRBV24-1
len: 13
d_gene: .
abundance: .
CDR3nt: TGTGCCACCAGTGATGACTCTGGAAACACCATATATTTT
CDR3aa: CATSDDSGNTIYF

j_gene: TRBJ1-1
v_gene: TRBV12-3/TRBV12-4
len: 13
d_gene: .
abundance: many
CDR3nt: TGTGCCGGCCGGGGGGGCAGGCACACTGAAGCTTTCTTT
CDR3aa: CAGRGGRHTEAFF

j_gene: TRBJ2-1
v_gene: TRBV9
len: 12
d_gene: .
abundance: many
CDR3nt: TGTGCCAGCAGCGTTGGGGTAGGTGAGCAGTTCTTC
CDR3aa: CASSVGVGEQFF

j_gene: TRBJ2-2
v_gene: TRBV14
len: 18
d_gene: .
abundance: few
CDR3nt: TGTGCCAGCAGCCCCTATCGGTTGAGGGGCAAAAACACCGGGGAGCTGTTTTTT
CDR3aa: CASSPYRLRGKNTGELFF

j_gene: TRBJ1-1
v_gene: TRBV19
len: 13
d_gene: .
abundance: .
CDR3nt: TGTGCCAGTAGGAGGCAAATGAACACTGAAGCTTTCTTT
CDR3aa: CASRRQMNTEAFF

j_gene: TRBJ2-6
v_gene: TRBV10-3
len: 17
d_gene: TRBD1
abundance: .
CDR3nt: TGTGCCATCAGTGAGGTGGGACAGACGTCTGGGGCCAACGTCCTGACTTTC
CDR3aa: CAISEVGQTSGANVLTF

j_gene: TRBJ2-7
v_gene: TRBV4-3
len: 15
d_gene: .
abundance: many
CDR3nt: TGCGCCAGCAGCCAAGGGCTAGGTGAATCCTACGAGCAGTACTTC
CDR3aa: CASSQGLGESYEQYF

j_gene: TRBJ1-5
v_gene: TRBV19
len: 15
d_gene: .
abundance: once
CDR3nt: TGTGCCAGTAGTCCCCGATTAGGTAGCAATCAGCCCCAGCATTTT
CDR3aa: CASSPRLGSNQPQHF

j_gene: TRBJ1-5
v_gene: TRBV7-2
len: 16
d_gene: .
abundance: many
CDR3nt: TGTGCCAGCAGCTTCGGCAGGAACGGGCCTTGGGAGCCCCAGCATTTT
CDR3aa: CASSFGRNGPWEPQHF

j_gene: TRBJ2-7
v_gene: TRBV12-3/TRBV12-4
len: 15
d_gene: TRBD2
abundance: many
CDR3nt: TGTGCCAGTCGCGGGGGGCTAGCGGACAACTACGAGCAGTACTTC
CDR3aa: CASRGGLADNYEQYF

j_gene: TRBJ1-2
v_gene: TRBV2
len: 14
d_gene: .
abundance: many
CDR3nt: TGTGCCAGCAGCCTTACGCAGGGATACGGTGGCTACACCTTC
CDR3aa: CASSLTQGYGGYTF

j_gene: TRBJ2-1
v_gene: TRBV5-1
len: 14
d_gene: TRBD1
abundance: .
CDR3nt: TGCGCCAGCAGCCAAGGACAGGGTTCCCGTGAGCAGTTCTTC
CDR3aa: CASSQGQGSREQFF

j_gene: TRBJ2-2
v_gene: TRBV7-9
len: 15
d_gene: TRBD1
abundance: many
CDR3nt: TGTGCCAGCAGCCCTGACAGGGGGCTCGCCGGGGAGCTGTTTTTT
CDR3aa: CASSPDRGLAGELFF

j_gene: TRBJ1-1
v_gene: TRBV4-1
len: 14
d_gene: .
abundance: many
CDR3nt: TGCGCCAGCAGCCACGGGGTCACGAACACTGAAGCTTTCTTT
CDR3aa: CASSHGVTNTEAFF

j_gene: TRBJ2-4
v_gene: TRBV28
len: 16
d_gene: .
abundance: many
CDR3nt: TGTGCCAGCAGTTTAGCTCTTGTCGCCAGGGGAAACATTCAGTACTTC
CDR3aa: CASSLALVARGNIQYF

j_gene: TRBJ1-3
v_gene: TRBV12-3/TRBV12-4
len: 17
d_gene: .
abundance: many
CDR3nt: TGTGCCAGCAGTTCGAGGGGACTGCCTTTCTCTGGAAACACCATATATTTT
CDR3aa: CASSSRGLPFSGNTIYF

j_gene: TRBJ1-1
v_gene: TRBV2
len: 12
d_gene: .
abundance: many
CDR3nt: TGTGCCAGCAGTCCGGGGCCAGCTGAAGCTTTCTTT
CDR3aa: CASSPGPAEAFF

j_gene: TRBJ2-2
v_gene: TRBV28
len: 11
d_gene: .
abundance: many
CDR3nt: TGTGCCAGCCCGACTACCGGGGAGCTGTTTTTT
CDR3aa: CASPTTGELFF

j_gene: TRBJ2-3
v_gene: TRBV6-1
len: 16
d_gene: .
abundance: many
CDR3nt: TGTGCCAGCAGTCGCAGGGGCGTCTTAGTCACAGATACGCAGTATTTT
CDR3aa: CASSRRGVLVTDTQYF

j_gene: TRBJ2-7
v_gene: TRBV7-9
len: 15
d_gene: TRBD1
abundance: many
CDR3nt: TGTGCCAGCAGATCTATCCGGGACAGCCCTAAGGAGCAGTACTTC
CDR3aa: CASRSIRDSPKEQYF

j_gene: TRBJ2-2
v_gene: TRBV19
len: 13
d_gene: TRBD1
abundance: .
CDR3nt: TGTGCCGGACAGGGAGGTCCCCTCGGGGAGCTGTTTTTT
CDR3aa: CAGQGGPLGELFF

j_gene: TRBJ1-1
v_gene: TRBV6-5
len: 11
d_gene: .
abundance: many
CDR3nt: TGTGCCAGCAGCTGGAACACTGAAGCTTTCTTT
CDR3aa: CASSWNTEAFF

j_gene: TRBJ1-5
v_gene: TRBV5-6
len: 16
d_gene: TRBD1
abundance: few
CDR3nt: TGTGCCAGCAGCTTGGGTGGACAGGGAGCAAATCAGCCCCAGCATTTT
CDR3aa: CASSLGGQGANQPQHF

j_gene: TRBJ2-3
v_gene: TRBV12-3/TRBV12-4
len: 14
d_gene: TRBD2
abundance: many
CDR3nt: TGTGCCAGCAGTTTTGGCGGGGGGGCAGATACGCAGTATTTT
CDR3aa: CASSFGGGADTQYF

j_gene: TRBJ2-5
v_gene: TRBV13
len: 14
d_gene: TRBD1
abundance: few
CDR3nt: TGTGCCAGCAGCCTCGACAGGGGCCAAGAGACCCAGTACTTC
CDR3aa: CASSLDRGQETQYF

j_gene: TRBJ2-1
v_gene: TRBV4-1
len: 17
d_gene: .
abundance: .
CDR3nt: TGCGCCAGCAGCCATGGCCGGCGATCAGAGCTAAGGAATGAGCAGTTCTTC
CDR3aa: CASSHGRRSELRNEQFF

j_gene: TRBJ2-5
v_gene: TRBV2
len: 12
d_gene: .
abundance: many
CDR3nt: TGTGCCAGCAGTGAAGCAGAAGAGACCCAGTACTTC
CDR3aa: CASSEAEETQYF

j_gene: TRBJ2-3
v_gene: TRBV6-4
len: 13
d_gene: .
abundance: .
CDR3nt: TGTGCCAGCAGAAGGACCGGCACAGATACGCAGTATTTT
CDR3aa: CASRRTGTDTQYF

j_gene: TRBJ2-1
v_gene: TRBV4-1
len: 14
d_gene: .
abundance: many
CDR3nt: TGCGCCAGCAGCCGGGCCCAATTTTACAATGAGCAGTTCTTC
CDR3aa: CASSRAQFYNEQFF

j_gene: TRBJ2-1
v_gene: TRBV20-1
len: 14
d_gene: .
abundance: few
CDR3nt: TGCAGTGCTAGAGATTCCCTACTAGCTTCCGAGCAGTTCTTC
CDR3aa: CSARDSLLASEQFF

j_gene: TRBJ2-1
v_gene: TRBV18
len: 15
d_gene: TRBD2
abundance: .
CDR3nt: TGTGCCAGCTCACAACTAGCGGGGGAGGCTGGTGAGCAGTTCTTC
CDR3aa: CASSQLAGEAGEQFF

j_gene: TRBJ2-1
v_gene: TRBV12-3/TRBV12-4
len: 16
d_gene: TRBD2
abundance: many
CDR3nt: TGTGCCAGCAGTTCTCCTAGCGGGGGCGCCTACAATGAGCAGTTCTTC
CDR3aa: CASSSPSGGAYNEQFF

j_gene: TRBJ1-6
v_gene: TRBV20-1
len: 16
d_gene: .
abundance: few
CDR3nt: TGCAGTGCTGTGGACTTGGCGACCTCCTATAATTCACCCCTCCACTTT
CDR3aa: CSAVDLATSYNSPLHF

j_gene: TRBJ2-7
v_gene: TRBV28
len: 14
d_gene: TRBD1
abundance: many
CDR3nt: TGTGCCAGCAGTATTCGCGGACAGGGCTACGAGCAGTACTTC
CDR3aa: CASSIRGQGYEQYF

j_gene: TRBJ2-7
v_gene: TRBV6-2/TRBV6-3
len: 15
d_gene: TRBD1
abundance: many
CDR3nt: TGTGCCAGCAGTTCAGGGGGAACCGGGGACTACGAGCAGTACTTC
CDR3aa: CASSSGGTGDYEQYF

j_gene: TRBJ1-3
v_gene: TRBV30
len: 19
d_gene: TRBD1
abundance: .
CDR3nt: TGTGCCTGGAGCTATAGCCGCGGGACAGGGCGTCCCTTTGGAAACACCATATATTTT
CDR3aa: CAWSYSRGTGRPFGNTIYF

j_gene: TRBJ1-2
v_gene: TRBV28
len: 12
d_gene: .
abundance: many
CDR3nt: TGTGCCAGCAGTTTATTCGGGTACGGCTACACCTTC
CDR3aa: CASSLFGYGYTF

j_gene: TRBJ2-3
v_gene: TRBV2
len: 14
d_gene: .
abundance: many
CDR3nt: TGTGCCGACAAACCTAACCCTAGCACAGATACGCAGTATTTT
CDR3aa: CADKPNPSTDTQYF

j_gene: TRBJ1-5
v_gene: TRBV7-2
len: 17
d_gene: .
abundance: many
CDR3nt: TGTGCCAGCAGCTTAGGGCGGACCGAGATTAGCAATCAGCCCCAGCATTTT
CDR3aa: CASSLGRTEISNQPQHF